The TCR beta chain described here comes from a study of blood T cell repertoires in COVID-19. At the level of the study: Sources were T cells, B-cell-depleted T cells, or PBMCs; the material itself was cDNA or gDNA.

Measured with immunoSEQ multiplex PCR; TCRdb has only the in-frame clones, and not every one. This sample has some 670,000 clones, with approximately 90% found just once. This clone appeared many times. This TCR was recovered from a woman under 30 with acute or convalescent COVID-19. The sample was peripheral blood.

The CDR3 sequence is CASSPPASGGPTDTQYF. CDR3 nucleotide sequence: TGTGCCAGCAGCCCTCCGGCTAGCGGGGGGCCCACAGATACGCAGTATTTT. V and J are TRBV25-1 and TRBJ2-3; 11 bases map to TRBD2. Per the germline V gene, CDR1 is MGHDK and CDR2 is SYGVNS. The length of the CDR3 is 17 residues. After removal of 6 bases from V and 2 bases from J, the junction contained 10 bases not matched to a gene.